The following is a TCR beta chain sequence with its context. Its antigen remains unidentified. This entry is derived from a study of Tregs in tolerant kidney transplant recipients. Measured with immunoSEQ multiplex PCR; TCRdb has only the in-frame clones, and not every one. Found here are 15,000 to 20,000 clones, about 61% of them singletons; the top ten hold more than 2.5%. The J segment lost 8 bases and the V segment lost 6 bases, leaving 12 bases of the junction unmatched. This CDR3 is 16 amino acids long. CDR1 and CDR2 from the germline V gene are SNHLY and FYNNEI. The sequence was obtained from a human donor in good health. The rearrangement links TRBV2 to TRBJ2-3, with 12 bases matching TRBD2. Material for sequencing was Tregs from blood cultured with allogeneic cells. The chain's CDR3 is CASRRGTSGFRGTQYF. CDR3 nucleotide sequence: TGTGCCAGCAGGCGGGGGACTAGCGGGTTCCGGGGTACGCAGTATTTT.